These 22 T cell receptor beta chains originate from one sample sequenced in a study of blood T cell repertoires in COVID-19. Repertoires were generated with immunoSEQ multiplex PCR, while TCRdb's copy carries only in-frame clones and drops some. Altogether around 60,000 clones are present, 85% to 90% being singletons, with the ten largest covering approximately 8.3%. The sequencing input was peripheral blood. The receptors shown here come from a human donor with active COVID-19. The donor label of this sample is uncertain.

The chain has TRBV5-1 and TRBJ2-7; 8 bases map to TRBD1. V shed 4 bases, J shed 0 bases, and the junction held 3 bases outside the gene matches. CDR1 and CDR2 (germline): SGHRS, YFSETQ. This CDR3 spans 14 amino acids. This chain's CDR3 is CASSPGQVSYEQYF. CDR3 coding DNA: TGCGCCAGCAGCCCGGGACAGGTCTCCTACGAGCAGTACTTC.

The J gene is TRBJ2-1, the V gene TRBV6-5; D not resolved. V was clipped by 0 bases and J by 3 bases, with 9 bases between them. The CDR3 loop spans 15 amino acids. Looked up from germline, CDR1 is MNHEY and CDR2 is SVGAGI. CDR3 bases: TGTGCCAGCAGTTACTCGGGCTTTCACTACAATGAGCAGTTCTTC. This encodes CASSYSGFHYNEQFF.

V usage is TRBV3-1 (or the pseudogene TRBV3-2) and J usage is TRBJ2-2; TRBD2 aligns across 11 bases. This CDR3 comprises 19 residues. V gave up 4 bases and J gave up 5 bases; unmatched junction bases: 15. Per the germline V gene, CDR1 is LGHDT and CDR2 is YNNKEL (reference sequence). Here the CDR3 reads CASSRFLAGGRTGTGELFF. CDR3 coding DNA: TGTGCCAGCAGCCGGTTTCTAGCGGGAGGAAGGACGGGGACCGGGGAGCTGTTTTTT.

V is TRBV30 and J is TRBJ1-1; 7 bases fit TRBD1. CDR1 is GTSNPN, CDR2 SVGIG, per germline (reference sequence). The CDR3 consists of 12 residues. V shed 2 bases, J shed 7 bases, and the junction held 4 bases outside the gene matches. CDR3 sequence reads: CAWSPRQGEAFF. The CDR3 region has the DNA TGTGCCTGGAGTCCCCGACAGGGTGAAGCTTTCTTT.

The chain combines TRBV5-1 with TRBJ1-1, with D unclear. Germline V lookup: CDR1 SGHRS, CDR2 YFSETQ. Trimming left V 0 bases short and J 1 base short, with 10 bases between. The CDR3 is 15 amino acids. This CDR3 is CASSLARLTNTEAFF. CDR3 DNA: TGCGCCAGCAGCTTGGCGCGGTTGACGAACACTGAAGCTTTCTTT. The whole variable domain, remainder taken from reference TRBV5-1 and TRBJ1-1, is KAGVTQTPRYLIKTRGQQVTLSCSPISGHRSVSWYQQTPGQGLQFLFEYFSETQRNKGNFPGRFSGRQFSNSRSEMNVSTLELGDSALYLCASSLARLTNTEAFFGQGTRLTVV.

This clone was recorded once. The gene calls are TRBV13 and TRBJ2-3; D uncertain. Trimming stripped 5 bases from V and 4 bases from J, with 10 bases between. This CDR3 region has 13 residues. The germline gives CDR1 PRHDT, CDR2 FYEKMQ (reference sequence). CDR3 amino acids: CASSSQDADTQYF. The CDR3 bases are TGTGCCAGCAGCAGCCAGGATGCAGATACGCAGTATTTT. Full variable domain (outside the CDR3, taken from reference TRBV13 and TRBJ2-3): AAGVIQSPRHLIKEKRETATLKCYPIPRHDTVYWYQQGPGQDPQFLISFYEKMQSDKGSIPDRFSAQQFSDYHSELNMSSLELGDSALYFCASSSQDADTQYFGPGTRLTVL.

The gene calls are TRBV7-9 and TRBJ1-1, with 10 bases that match TRBD1. V lost 5 bases and J lost 2; bases outside the gene matches: 8. The CDR3 length is 16 residues. CDR1 is SEHNR and CDR2 is FQNEAQ in the germline V gene (reference sequence). The CDR3 protein is CASSPLSTGGNTEAFF. The CDR3 DNA sequence: TGTGCCAGCAGCCCCCTTTCGACAGGGGGCAACACTGAAGCTTTCTTT.

The rearrangement links TRBV27 to TRBJ2-7; TRBD1 aligns across 10 bases. Germline V lookup: CDR1 MNHEY, CDR2 SMNVEV (reference sequence). There are 15 residues in the CDR3. The V and J ends lost 2 bases and 3 bases, in that order; junction bases with no gene match: 4. The CDR3 protein is CASSLGTGVGYEQYF. CDR3 coding DNA: TGTGCCAGCAGTTTAGGGACAGGGGTAGGCTACGAGCAGTACTTC.

Here the CDR3 DNA reads TGTGCCACCAGTGATCCCGGCGCGGGGGCGGGGGAGACCCAGTACTTC. Protein sequence: CATSDPGAGAGETQYF. The genes are TRBV24-1 and TRBJ2-5; D possibly corresponds to TRBD2 (7 bases). There are 16 residues in the CDR3. Trimming removed 3 bases at V and 5 bases at J, with 18 bases between. CDR1 is KGHDR, CDR2 SFDVKD, per germline.

This chain joins TRBV6-5 and TRBJ2-2, with TRBD2 identical over 7 bases. CDR1 is MNHEY, CDR2 SVGAGI, per germline. V was clipped by 4 bases and J by 5 bases; unmatched bases: 4. The CDR3 extends over 14 amino acids. CDR3 protein: CASSSEGGTGELFF. The CDR3 DNA follows: TGTGCCAGCAGTTCTGAGGGAGGGACCGGGGAGCTGTTTTTT.

The rearrangement links TRBV5-1 to TRBJ2-3, with D tentatively TRBD2 (6 bases). The CDR3 is made up of 14 amino acids. CDR1 and CDR2 from the germline V gene are SGHRS and YFSETQ. The V end was cut by 5 bases, the J end by 5 bases, with 15 bases between. The CDR3 sequence: CASRGISSEDTQYF. The CDR3 DNA follows: TGCGCCAGCAGAGGTATATCTAGCGAAGATACGCAGTATTTT.

V usage is TRBV7-3 and J usage is TRBJ2-7; the match to TRBD2 covers 7 bases. V lost 5 bases to trimming and J lost 2 bases; unmatched junction nucleotides: 12. The CDR3 length is 16 residues. Per germline, CDR1 SGHTA and CDR2 FQGTGA. This CDR3 is CASSPSGGRMPYEQYF. The CDR3 DNA follows: TGTGCCAGCAGCCCGTCTGGCGGGAGAATGCCCTACGAGCAGTACTTC. The full variable domain, with the rest looked up from reference TRBV7-3 and TRBJ2-7, is GAGVSQTPSNKVTEKGKYVELRCDPISGHTALYWYRQSLGQGPEFLIYFQGTGAADDSGLPNDRFFAVRPEGSVSTLKIQRTERGDSAVYLCASSPSGGRMPYEQYFGPGTRLTVT.

V is TRBV4-1 and J is TRBJ1-1; D is ambiguous. The V and J ends lost 0 bases and 1 base respectively, with 6 bases between them. From germline, CDR1 is MGHRA and CDR2 YSYEKL. The CDR3 consists of 14 residues. For the CDR3, the DNA is TGCGCCAGCAGCCAAGAAGTCAGGAACACTGAAGCTTTCTTT. Its translation is CASSQEVRNTEAFF.

CDR3 sequence: CASSPPGQGSRGYTF. CDR3 DNA sequence: TGTGCCAGCTCACCACCGGGACAGGGGTCGAGGGGCTACACCTTC. V and J are TRBV18 and TRBJ1-2; TRBD1 matches at 10 bases. Losses at the gene ends were 0 bases for V and 8 bases for J; bases not matched to a gene: 6. CDR3 length equals 15 residues. Germline V gene sequence: CDR1 KGHSH, CDR2 LQKENI.

The chain is built from TRBV5-1 and TRBJ2-5; 9 bases align to TRBD2. The length of the CDR3 is 20 residues. J was trimmed by 4 bases and V by 4 bases; bases with no gene match: 23. Germline values: CDR1 SGHRS, CDR2 YFSETQ. The CDR3 DNA follows: TGCGCCAGCAGCCAGGTCGTCGCTAGCGGGGTTCAGGGGAGGGGAGAGACCCAGTACTTC. Translation: CASSQVVASGVQGRGETQYF.

The gene calls are TRBV19 and TRBJ2-7, with D unresolved. Germline CDR1 and CDR2: LNHDA and SQIVND (reference sequence). Trimming took 3 bases from V and 0 from J, leaving 9 bases between them. The CDR3 has 14 amino acids. The CDR3 reads CASSIYGHSYEQYF. The CDR3 DNA is TGTGCCAGTAGTATCTATGGGCACTCCTACGAGCAGTACTTC.

This clone has a handful of counts. The rearrangement joins TRBV27 to TRBJ2-1, with 7 nucleotides matching TRBD1. The CDR3 length is 19 residues. Germline CDR1 and CDR2: MNHEY and SMNVEV (reference sequence). With V trimmed by 3 bases and J by 0 bases, 14 bases remained unmatched. The CDR3 nucleotides are TGTGCCAGCAGTTTCCCTCTGATTCCGGGACAGAGCTCCTACAATGAGCAGTTCTTC. This translates into CASSFPLIPGQSSYNEQFF.

V gene TRBV4-1 combines with J gene TRBJ1-6, with 8 positions matching TRBD1. The junction had 15 bases not matched to a gene; V was cut back by 4 bases and J by 4 bases. From germline, CDR1 is MGHRA and CDR2 YSYEKL. This CDR3 has 19 amino acids. The CDR3 DNA sequence: TGCGCCAGCAGCCCCTTCCTACAGCAGGGGGCAAAGTATAATTCACCCCTCCACTTT. Residues: CASSPFLQQGAKYNSPLHF.

The V gene is TRBV11-2, the J gene TRBJ2-4, with 7 bases that match TRBD1. Trimming removed 3 bases from V and 8 bases from J; junction bases left unmatched: 16. Germline CDR1 reads SGHAT; CDR2 reads FQNNGV. The CDR3 contains 17 residues. CDR3 in amino acids: CASSFGLADRVRDIQYF. CDR3 DNA: TGTGCCAGCAGCTTTGGATTGGCCGACAGGGTACGAGACATTCAGTACTTC.

The chain carries TRBV19 and TRBJ1-1, with 7 bases aligning to TRBD1. Germline V lookup: CDR1 LNHDA, CDR2 SQIVND (reference sequence). This CDR3 is 13 amino acids long. Trimming at V came to 8 bases and at J to 3 bases, leaving 6 bases not matched to a gene. Here the CDR3 reads CASLGDSHTEAFF. In DNA, the CDR3 is TGTGCCAGTTTGGGGGACAGCCACACTGAAGCTTTCTTT.

The chain recombines TRBV9 with TRBJ2-2; 8 nucleotides line up with TRBD1. The trim removed 0 bases at V and 4 bases at J, leaving 5 bases unmatched. The CDR3 is 16 amino acids. Germline CDR1 SGDLS, CDR2 YYNGEE. The CDR3 DNA sequence: TGTGCCAGCAGCGTAGCTGGACAGGGAGGCACCGGGGAGCTGTTTTTT. Amino acid sequence: CASSVAGQGGTGELFF. Combining the CDR3 with reference TRBV9 and TRBJ2-2 gives the whole variable domain DSGVTQTPKHLITATGQRVTLRCSPRSGDLSVYWYQQSLDQGLQFLIQYYNGEERAKGNILERFSAQQFPDLHSELNLSSLELGDSALYFCASSVAGQGGTGELFFGEGSRLTVL.

The genes are TRBV11-2 and TRBJ2-1; TRBD2 agrees at 10 bases. J was trimmed by 12 bases and V by 4 bases; bases with no gene match: 15. The CDR3 loop spans 16 amino acids. The germline V gene has CDR1 SGHAT and CDR2 FQNNGV. For the CDR3, the DNA is TGTGCCAGCAGCTCCATACTAGCGGGGTCTTTGGGCCCGCAGTTCTTC. The encoded protein is CASSSILAGSLGPQFF. The full variable domain, rest sourced from reference TRBV11-2 and TRBJ2-1, is EAGVAQSPRYKIIEKRQSVAFWCNPISGHATLYWYQQILGQGPKLLIQFQNNGVVDDSQLPKDRFSAERLKGVDSTLKIQPAKLEDSAVYLCASSSILAGSLGPQFFGPGTRLTVL.